The 29 T cell receptor beta chains reported below all come from one sample, sequenced in a study of blood T cells in healthy people across ages. Sample-barcoded 5' priming and a J-beta primer mix drove a second PCR of about 6 to 12 cycles. MiXCR, run by TCRdb on the 5' RACE reads, gives a single entry per CDR3 protein. Counted here are around 1.5 million distinct CDR3 sequences, 42% occurring once; the ten biggest clones make up 7% to 9%. Specimen: blood. The origin of the receptors is a woman between 18 and 30 years old in good health.

This sequence joins TRBV15 and TRBJ2-7; 7 bases agree with TRBD1. With V trimmed by 5 bases and J by 6 bases, 16 bases remained unmatched. The CDR3 totals 16 residues. Germline CDR1 is LNHNV and CDR2 is YYDKDF (reference sequence). The CDR3 sequence is CATSFRTGVGPIEQYF. Written as DNA, the CDR3 is TGTGCCACCAGCTTCCGAACAGGGGTTGGCCCAATCGAGCAGTACTTC.

The chain uses TRBV20-1 and TRBJ2-1; 8 bases align to TRBD2. The J call is doubtful: the DNA matches TRBJ2-7 better. Per germline, CDR1 DFQATT and CDR2 SNEGSKA (reference sequence). This CDR3 comprises 14 residues. The CDR3 DNA follows: TGCAGTGCTAGACTAGCGGGTTCCTACAATGAGCAGTACTTC. Translated, it gives CSARLAGSYNEQYF.

CDR3 coding DNA: TGCAGTGCTAGAGATGGAGGACAGGGGACCGAAGCTTTCTTT. Its translation: CSARDGGQGTEAFF. V usage is TRBV20-1 and J usage is TRBJ1-1; 9 nucleotides agree with TRBD1. Trimming at V came to 0 bases and at J to 8 bases, leaving 7 bases not matched to a gene. The CDR3 runs to 14 residues. Germline CDR1 and CDR2: DFQATT and SNEGSKA (reference sequence).

The J gene is TRBJ1-5, the V gene TRBV15; 7 bases line up with TRBD1. V was pared by 7 bases and J by 5 bases, with 8 bases of the junction left unmatched. CDR3 length: 14 amino acids. Germline assignment: CDR1 LNHNV and CDR2 YYDKDF (reference sequence). CDR3 amino acids: CATNRGTEDQPQHF. The CDR3 DNA follows: TGTGCCACCAACCGAGGGACAGAAGATCAGCCCCAGCATTTT.

V is TRBV20-1 and J is TRBJ1-1; D is undetermined. Germline CDR1 reads DFQATT; CDR2 reads SNEGSKA (reference sequence). V dropped 6 bases and J dropped 5 bases, with 22 bases sitting between them. The CDR3 length is 15 residues. The CDR3 bases are TGCAGTGCCGAGAGAGACGGCGCTTTGATGACTGAAGCTTTCTTT. Translated, it gives CSAERDGALMTEAFF.

The table lists this clonotype with a few counts. The V gene is TRBV5-5, the J gene TRBJ2-7; D remains unclear. Germline assignment: CDR1 SGHKS and CDR2 YYEKEE (reference sequence). CDR3 length: 14 amino acids. Deletions cut 2 bases from V and 7 bases from J, with 16 bases between. CDR3 nucleotide sequence: TGTGCCAGCAGCTTCGGCTCGGGCCAGGATGAGCAGTACTTC. Translation gives CASSFGSGQDEQYF.

This chain links TRBV27 with TRBJ2-7; D remains ambiguous. This CDR3 region has 17 residues. Germline CDR1 reads MNHEY; CDR2 reads SMNVEV (reference sequence). Trimming took off 1 base at V and 2 bases at J, with 18 bases between the two ends. The DNA for the CDR3 is TGTGCCAGCAGTTTATACCTTCGTCCCGCCACCACCTACGAGCAGTACTTC. This translates into CASSLYLRPATTYEQYF.

V usage is TRBV2 and J usage is TRBJ2-7; D is perhaps TRBD1 (5 bases). V dropped 3 bases and J dropped 2 bases, with 11 bases sitting between them. CDR1 and CDR2 (germline): SNHLY, FYNNEI. The CDR3 consists of 14 residues. The CDR3 loop is CASSDRADTYEQYF. CDR3 sequence (DNA): TGTGCCAGCAGTGACAGGGCCGATACCTACGAGCAGTACTTC.

About this clonotype: Because the CDR3 is missing its conserved closing phenylalanine or tryptophan, this is likely a read error. The DNA for the CDR3 is TGTGCCACCGCTCTGACTAGCAGTACAGATACGCAGTATTAT. Translating gives CATALTSSTDTQYY. The chain carries TRBV6-1 and TRBJ2-3, with 7 bases identical to TRBD2. There are 14 residues in the CDR3. The germline V gene encodes CDR1 MNHNS and CDR2 SASEGT. Trimming took 10 bases from V and 3 from J; bases not matched to a gene: 10.

The chain links TRBV9 to TRBJ2-2, with D possibly matching TRBD2 (6 bases). Germline assignment: CDR1 SGDLS and CDR2 YYNGEE. CDR3 length equals 15 residues. Trimming stripped 4 bases from V and 6 bases from J, with 16 bases between. CDR3 residues: CASSRDSAISGELFF. As DNA, the CDR3 is TGTGCCAGCAGCCGGGACTCGGCGATCTCCGGGGAGCTGTTTTTT.

This clonotype was seen a few times. V usage is TRBV10-3 and J usage is TRBJ1-1; D may be TRBD1 (6 bases). The germline V gene encodes CDR1 ENHRY and CDR2 SYGVKD. This CDR3 comprises 12 residues. Trimming removed 10 bases from V and 5 bases from J, with 14 bases in between. The CDR3 reads CATEDSRTEAFF. As DNA, the CDR3 is TGTGCCACCGAGGACAGTAGGACTGAAGCTTTCTTT.

The V gene is TRBV6-5, the J gene TRBJ2-5; D is uncertain. The germline V gene encodes CDR1 MNHEY and CDR2 SVGAGI. CDR3 length: 13 residues. With 0 bases removed from V and 6 bases from J, the gap between germline ends came to 8 bases. CDR3 sequence: CASSYSGPQTQYF. The DNA of the CDR3 is TGTGCCAGCAGTTACTCAGGGCCCCAGACCCAGTACTTC.

CDR3 in DNA: TGTGCCAGCAGCCAACGGGACGGCACTGAAGCTTTCTTT. Translated: CASSQRDGTEAFF. The chain recombines TRBV6-5 with TRBJ1-1; maybe TRBD1 (5 bases). CDR3 length equals 13 residues. Per the germline V gene, CDR1 is MNHEY and CDR2 is SVGAGI. The V and J ends lost 6 bases and 4 bases respectively, with 12 bases between them.

This clonotype occurred a few times. The chain carries TRBV20-1 and TRBJ2-3, with 12 bases fitting TRBD2. With 4 bases clipped from V and 2 bases from J, the junction kept 13 bases outside the gene matches. This CDR3 has 18 residues. Germline-derived CDR1 and CDR2 are DFQATT and SNEGSKA (reference sequence). Here the CDR3 DNA reads TGCAGTGCTATGAACGGTCTAGCGGGGGGGTCGCACACAGATACGCAGTATTTT. Amino acid sequence: CSAMNGLAGGSHTDTQYF.

This rearrangement joins TRBV11-2 to TRBJ2-1; tentatively, D is TRBD2 (6 bases). Trimming left V 0 bases short and J 3 bases short, with 12 bases between. The germline V gene has CDR1 SGHAT and CDR2 FQNNGV. This CDR3 region has 16 residues. The CDR3 reads CASSLDYLGGYNEQFF. The CDR3 DNA is TGTGCCAGCAGCTTAGATTACTTGGGGGGCTACAATGAGCAGTTCTTC.

The chain couples TRBV20-1 to TRBJ2-7; TRBD2 might be the D (5 bases). The germline V and J ends were trimmed by 2 bases and 0 bases, with 14 bases remaining between them. From germline, CDR1 is DFQATT and CDR2 SNEGSKA (reference sequence). The CDR3 runs to 15 residues. The CDR3 coding sequence is TGCAGTGCTAGATTACTTCGGGGAAGCTCCTACGAGCAGTACTTC. Translating gives CSARLLRGSSYEQYF.

Only a few counts were recorded for this clonotype. This chain uses TRBV27 with TRBJ1-1, with 9 bases matching TRBD1. The CDR3 sequence is 15 residues long. V shed 5 bases, J shed 10 bases, and the junction held 14 bases outside the gene matches. From germline, CDR1 is MNHEY and CDR2 SMNVEV (reference sequence). Written as DNA, the CDR3 is TGTGCCAGCAGTCCACTACAGGGGGCCCCTAGGAGAGCTTTCTTT. Protein: CASSPLQGAPRRAFF.

In this sample, this clonotype turned up a few times. The J gene is TRBJ2-7, the V gene TRBV15; TRBD1 is a possible D gene (5 bases). V lost 1 base and J 0 bases, leaving 10 bases between the germline ends. The CDR3 loop spans 15 amino acids. The germline gives CDR1 LNHNV, CDR2 YYDKDF (reference sequence). This chain's CDR3 is CATSRGKDISYEQYF. DNA of the CDR3: TGTGCCACCAGCAGAGGCAAGGACATCTCCTACGAGCAGTACTTC.

In its sample, this clonotype was seen once. The chain employs TRBV2 and TRBJ2-5; D is uncertain. The CDR3 has 12 residues. Germline V lookup: CDR1 SNHLY, CDR2 FYNNEI. The V end was cut by 5 bases, the J end by 5 bases, with 9 bases between. This CDR3 reads CASSQLWETQYF. The CDR3 DNA sequence: TGTGCCAGCAGTCAGCTATGGGAGACCCAGTACTTC.

This chain uses TRBV12-3 or TRBV12-4 with TRBJ2-6, with a tentative D call TRBD1 (6 bases). V was clipped by 4 bases and J by 2 bases, with 12 bases between them. The CDR3 totals 16 residues. In DNA, the CDR3 is TGTGCCAGCAGTTCGCCGGACAGTCCTGGGGCCAACGTCCTGACTTTC. Protein sequence: CASSSPDSPGANVLTF.

The table lists this clonotype with a few counts. The chain carries TRBV7-2 and TRBJ1-2; 8 nucleotides agree with TRBD1. Per germline, CDR1 SGHTA and CDR2 FQGNSA. Losses at the gene ends were 5 bases for V and 2 bases for J; bases not matched to a gene: 4. This CDR3 is built from 14 residues. The CDR3 region has the DNA TGTGCCAGCAGCGCCTGGACAGGGAACTATGGCTACACCTTC. Protein: CASSAWTGNYGYTF.

The rearrangement links TRBV6-5 to TRBJ1-4; 9 bases agree with TRBD1. The CDR3 sequence is 19 residues long. Losses at the gene ends were 2 bases for V and 0 bases for J; bases not matched to a gene: 10. Germline V gene data show CDR1 as MNHEY and CDR2 as SVGAGI. The CDR3 coding sequence is TGTGCCAGCAGTTACGCATGGACAGGGGCCCCTTCAACTAATGAAAAACTGTTTTTT. Its translation: CASSYAWTGAPSTNEKLFF.

This rearrangement joins TRBV4-1 to TRBJ2-7; 10 bases agree with TRBD2. The CDR3 spans 14 residues. The junction had 3 bases not matched to a gene; V was cut back by 2 bases and J by 5 bases. CDR1 MGHRA and CDR2 YSYEKL come from the germline V gene. Written as DNA, the CDR3 is TGCGCCAGCAGCCAACACAGCGGGAGGGACGAGCAGTACTTC. This gives the protein CASSQHSGRDEQYF.

V usage is TRBV4-1 and J usage is TRBJ1-1; maybe TRBD1 (5 bases). CDR3 size: 14 residues. Per germline, CDR1 MGHRA and CDR2 YSYEKL. The V end lost 4 bases, the J end lost 1 base, and 10 bases lay between the germline ends. The CDR3 is CASSLARENTEAFF. The DNA for the CDR3 is TGCGCCAGCAGCCTAGCCAGGGAGAACACTGAAGCTTTCTTT.

This clonotype was seen a few times. The chain joins TRBV27 to TRBJ2-7; TRBD1 might be the D (5 bases). There are 15 residues in the CDR3. Looked up from germline, CDR1 is MNHEY and CDR2 is SMNVEV (reference sequence). The germline V and J ends were trimmed by 5 bases and 0 bases, with 14 bases remaining between them. The CDR3 DNA reads as TGTGCCAGCAGTAAAGGGGCCTTAGGCTCCTACGAGCAGTACTTC. Translation: CASSKGALGSYEQYF.

This clonotype occurred a few times. The rearrangement links TRBV10-3 to TRBJ2-5, with 9 positions matching TRBD2. The CDR3 covers 16 residues. V was pared by 11 bases and J by 2 bases, with 15 bases of the junction left unmatched. The germline V gene encodes CDR1 ENHRY and CDR2 SYGVKD. The CDR3 here is CASGAGGPPPQETQYF. The CDR3 DNA reads as TGTGCCTCGGGAGCGGGGGGCCCTCCTCCACAAGAGACCCAGTACTTC.

The J gene is TRBJ2-7, the V gene TRBV10-3; D ambiguous. V lost 3 bases, J lost 7 bases, and 13 bases lay in between. Per germline, CDR1 ENHRY and CDR2 SYGVKD. This CDR3 is built from 13 residues. CDR3 DNA: TGTGCCATCAGTGAACTATTGGTGGATGAGCAGTACTTC. Its translation is CAISELLVDEQYF.

V gene TRBV2 combines with J gene TRBJ1-1; no reliable D call. Per germline, CDR1 SNHLY and CDR2 FYNNEI. The CDR3 is 13 amino acids. Trimming shortened V by 5 bases and J by 3 bases, and 10 bases separated the two germline ends. CDR3 region: CASSFTFDTEAFF. The DNA for the CDR3 is TGTGCCAGCAGTTTCACCTTTGACACTGAAGCTTTCTTT.

V gene TRBV11-2 combines with J gene TRBJ1-1; D is unclear. V dropped 1 base and J dropped 5 bases, with 8 bases sitting between them. This CDR3 comprises 13 residues. Germline assignment: CDR1 SGHAT and CDR2 FQNNGV. CDR3 loop: CASSLGTQTEAFF. The CDR3 region has the DNA TGTGCCAGCAGCTTAGGGACTCAGACTGAAGCTTTCTTT.